Listed below are T cell receptor beta chains from one sample, sequenced in a study of blood T cell repertoires in COVID-19. Sequencing used immunoSEQ multiplex PCR; TCRdb keeps in-frame clones, though not all of them. The sample shows about 160,000 clones, around 80% of them seen only once. Sequenced input: peripheral blood. These receptors were obtained from a man in his fifties or sixties with active or convalescent COVID-19. Both conserved end residues are part of each CDR3. Fields, in order: D gene, clone size, V gene, J gene, CDR3 protein, CDR3 DNA. The D gene is left open where the match is weak. The size field is filled for only some rows; it gives once, few, many or a size class.

>TRBD2|-|TRBV5-4|TRBJ2-1
CASSLVLAGGLGNEQFF
TGTGCCAGCAGCTTGGTCCTAGCGGGGGGGCTGGGGAATGAGCAGTTCTTC
>TRBD2|-|TRBV3-1/TRBV3-2|TRBJ2-3
CASSPRTLAGTDTQYF
TGTGCCAGCAGCCCTAGAACCCTAGCGGGGACCGATACGCAGTATTTT
>TRBD1|-|TRBV28|TRBJ1-6
CASSSGQGAYNSPLHF
TGTGCCAGCAGTTCGGGACAGGGGGCCTATAATTCACCCCTCCACTTT
>TRBD1|-|TRBV6-5|TRBJ2-7
CASSISDRGSYEQYF
TGTGCCAGCAGTATCTCTGACAGGGGTTCCTACGAGCAGTACTTC
>-|-|TRBV4-1|TRBJ1-5
CASSHSGKGLEDMPQHF
TGCGCCAGCAGCCATTCAGGGAAGGGGCTCGAGGACATGCCCCAGCATTTT
>-|-|TRBV27|TRBJ1-2
CASSPTSRGGPYTF
TGTGCCAGCAGCCCCACATCAAGGGGGGGACCCTACACCTTC
>-|-|TRBV15|TRBJ2-3
CATSRELTISTQYF
TGTGCCACCAGCAGGGAGCTCACTATCTCGACGCAGTATTTT
>TRBD2|-|TRBV5-1|TRBJ2-1
CASSFSGGTNEQFF
TGCGCCAGCAGCTTCTCGGGAGGGACTAATGAGCAGTTCTTC
>-|-|TRBV28|TRBJ2-5
CASSRSQETQYF
TGTGCCAGCAGCCGGAGTCAAGAGACCCAGTACTTC
>-|few|TRBV27|TRBJ1-5
CASSPRGGIRGNQPQHF
TGTGCCAGCAGTCCAAGGGGAGGGATCAGAGGCAATCAGCCCCAGCATTTT
>TRBD2|-|TRBV11-3|TRBJ2-3
CASSLGAGTSGRSTDTQYF
TGTGCCAGCAGCTTAGGGGCCGGGACTAGCGGGAGGAGCACAGATACGCAGTATTTT
>-|-|TRBV11-2|TRBJ2-7
CASSYDTSYEQYF
TGTGCCAGCAGCTACGACACTTCCTACGAGCAGTACTTC
>-|few|TRBV28|TRBJ2-1
CASSQGSGEQFF
TGTGCCAGCTCGCAGGGGTCGGGTGAGCAGTTCTTC
>TRBD2|-|TRBV7-8|TRBJ2-7
CASSLEGTSGLPQYF
TGTGCCAGCAGCTTGGAAGGGACTAGCGGGCTGCCGCAGTACTTC
>-|-|TRBV7-7|TRBJ2-2
CASSEQGANTGELFF
TGTGCCAGCAGCGAACAGGGTGCGAACACCGGGGAGCTGTTTTTT
>-|-|TRBV7-3|TRBJ2-1
CASSLNGGPYNEQFF
TGTGCCAGCAGCTTAAACGGGGGACCCTACAATGAGCAGTTCTTC
>TRBD1|few|TRBV3-1/TRBV3-2|TRBJ2-5
CASSQRRDRETQYF
TGTGCCAGCAGCCAAAGACGGGACAGAGAGACCCAGTACTTC
>-|-|TRBV28|TRBJ1-2
CASTNYYGYTF
TGTGCCAGCACTAATTACTATGGCTACACCTTC
>TRBD1|few|TRBV3-1/TRBV3-2|TRBJ1-4
CASSQDAAGGNEKLFF
TGTGCCAGCAGCCAAGATGCAGCAGGGGGTAATGAAAAACTGTTTTTT
>-|-|TRBV11-2|TRBJ1-5
CASSSDRSQPQHF
TGTGCCAGCAGCTCTGATCGGTCTCAGCCCCAGCATTTT
>-|-|TRBV7-8|TRBJ1-2
CASSLANGGPSNYGYTF
TGTGCCAGCAGCTTAGCAAACGGCGGCCCTTCTAACTATGGCTACACCTTC
>TRBD2|-|TRBV5-4|TRBJ2-1
CASSLIAGDEQFF
TGTGCCAGCAGCTTAATAGCGGGGGATGAGCAGTTCTTC
>-|few|TRBV11-2|TRBJ1-3
CASSWRDRGSDTIYF
TGTGCCAGCAGCTGGCGGGACCGGGGCTCGGACACCATATATTTT
>TRBD1|few|TRBV24-1|TRBJ1-2
CATSGTGGKNYGYTF
TGTGCCACCAGTGGGACAGGGGGGAAGAACTATGGCTACACCTTC
>TRBD1|once|TRBV27|TRBJ2-4
CASSKPGSQGVNIQYF
TGTGCCAGCAGTAAACCGGGTAGTCAGGGGGTAAACATTCAGTACTTC
>TRBD1|-|TRBV29-1|TRBJ2-6
CSATLARTGVSGANVLTF
TGCAGCGCCACCTTGGCACGGACAGGGGTTTCGGGGGCCAACGTCCTGACTTTC
>TRBD1|-|TRBV7-8|TRBJ1-4
CASSLAPRQGGNEKLFF
TGTGCCAGCAGCTTGGCGCCCCGACAGGGGGGTAATGAAAAACTGTTTTTT
>TRBD1|-|TRBV9|TRBJ2-7
CASSVLPGQGYEQYF
TGTGCCAGCAGCGTCTTACCGGGACAGGGGTACGAGCAGTACTTC
>-|-|TRBV7-3|TRBJ1-5
CASAAGGNQPQHF
TGTGCCAGCGCGGCAGGAGGGAATCAGCCCCAGCATTTT
>TRBD1|-|TRBV6-5|TRBJ2-5
CASSLTGVETQYF
TGTGCCAGCAGTCTGACAGGGGTAGAGACCCAGTACTTC
>TRBD2|-|TRBV29-1|TRBJ2-1
CSVASAGGRNEQFF
TGCAGCGTTGCCTCAGCGGGGGGGCGGAATGAGCAGTTCTTC
>-|-|TRBV19|TRBJ2-2
CASSQTPDRDRGELFF
TGTGCCAGTAGCCAAACTCCTGACAGAGACCGGGGGGAGCTGTTTTTT
>TRBD2|-|TRBV7-2|TRBJ2-7
CASSFSASGWVSYEQYF
TGTGCCAGCAGCTTCTCTGCTAGCGGGTGGGTCTCCTACGAGCAGTACTTC
>-|-|TRBV5-4|TRBJ1-1
CASSPEQGRGAFF
TGTGCCAGCAGCCCGGAACAGGGCCGGGGAGCTTTCTTT
>-|-|TRBV7-2|TRBJ2-5
CASSSNAGNIGETQYF
TGTGCCAGCAGCTCCAACGCAGGGAATATAGGGGAGACCCAGTACTTC
>TRBD1|-|TRBV25-1|TRBJ2-5
CASGGDGTGLETQYF
TGTGCCAGCGGGGGAGATGGGACAGGGCTGGAGACCCAGTACTTC
>-|-|TRBV24-1|TRBJ2-7
CATSDSRSQGNEQYF
TGTGCCACCAGTGACTCCCGAAGTCAGGGAAACGAGCAGTACTTC
>TRBD2|-|TRBV27|TRBJ2-2
CASSSSKGAGVAGELFF
TGTGCCAGCAGTTCCAGTAAAGGAGCGGGAGTGGCCGGGGAGCTGTTTTTT
>TRBD2|-|TRBV4-2|TRBJ2-2
CASSPDSGGNTGELFF
TGTGCCAGCAGCCCTGATAGCGGGGGGAACACCGGGGAGCTGTTTTTT
>-|-|TRBV28|TRBJ2-7
CASSLLQGNTYEQYF
TGTGCCAGCAGCCTGCTTCAGGGGAATACCTACGAGCAGTACTTC
>TRBD1|few|TRBV15|TRBJ1-5
CATSRSPSMPGQGHQPQHF
TGTGCCACCAGCAGATCCCCCTCTATGCCGGGACAGGGGCACCAGCCCCAGCATTTT
>-|-|TRBV2|TRBJ1-2
CASSTGNYGYTF
TGTGCCAGCTCGACAGGAAACTATGGCTACACCTTC
>TRBD2|-|TRBV12-3/TRBV12-4|TRBJ2-7
CASNAGTRNEQYF
TGTGCCAGCAACGCCGGGACTAGAAACGAGCAGTACTTC
>TRBD1|-|TRBV18|TRBJ2-7
CASSATPGQGVEQYF
TGTGCCAGCTCAGCGACGCCGGGACAGGGGGTCGAGCAGTACTTC
>-|-|TRBV6-4|TRBJ2-3
CASRSRETDTQYF
TGTGCCAGCAGATCGAGGGAAACAGATACGCAGTATTTT
>TRBD2|-|TRBV11-3|TRBJ2-1
CASSLRTSGYNEQFF
TGTGCCAGCAGCTTAAGGACTAGCGGTTACAATGAGCAGTTCTTC
>TRBD2|-|TRBV5-4|TRBJ2-5
CASSPRGSGGQETQYF
TGTGCCAGCAGCCCTAGGGGTAGCGGGGGTCAAGAGACCCAGTACTTC
>-|few|TRBV2|TRBJ1-1
CASSVRLNTEAFF
TGTGCCAGCAGTGTTCGGTTGAACACTGAAGCTTTCTTT
>TRBD1|-|TRBV28|TRBJ1-1
CASSPTGGNTEAFF
TGTGCCAGCAGTCCTACAGGGGGCAACACTGAAGCTTTCTTT
>-|-|TRBV30|TRBJ1-2
CAYTAPYGYTF
TGTGCCTATACAGCTCCGTATGGCTACACCTTC
>TRBD1|-|TRBV5-1|TRBJ2-3
CASSEGTDTFTDTQYF
TGCGCCAGCAGCGAAGGGACAGACACGTTCACAGATACGCAGTATTTT
>-|-|TRBV7-8|TRBJ1-5
CASSSPGLSNQPQHF
TGTGCCAGCAGCTCACCGGGACTTAGCAATCAGCCCCAGCATTTT
>-|-|TRBV6-5|TRBJ2-7
CATAPEGATREQYF
TGTGCCACAGCCCCTGAGGGTGCGACACGCGAGCAGTACTTC
>TRBD1|once|TRBV5-1|TRBJ1-5
CASSLEGQGAQPQHF
TGCGCCAGCAGCCTGGAGGGACAGGGAGCTCAGCCCCAGCATTTT
>-|-|TRBV7-9|TRBJ2-1
CASSAAGTLFMYEQFF
TGTGCCAGCAGCGCCGCAGGCACGCTCTTTATGTATGAGCAGTTCTTC
>TRBD2|-|TRBV5-1|TRBJ2-3
CASSRTGTSGTDTQYF
TGCGCCAGCAGTCGAACCGGGACTAGCGGAACAGATACGCAGTATTTT
>TRBD1|-|TRBV10-3|TRBJ2-1
CAIKGTADEQFF
TGTGCCATCAAGGGGACAGCTGATGAGCAGTTCTTC
>-|-|TRBV29-1|TRBJ1-2
CSAGLTGDYGYTF
TGCAGCGCTGGGCTTACCGGGGACTATGGCTACACCTTC
>TRBD1|-|TRBV6-5|TRBJ2-1
CASSRDSTYNEQFF
TGTGCCAGCAGCCGGGACAGCACCTACAATGAGCAGTTCTTC
>-|-|TRBV6-5|TRBJ2-2
CASREASNTGELFF
TGTGCCAGCAGAGAGGCATCGAACACCGGGGAGCTGTTTTTT